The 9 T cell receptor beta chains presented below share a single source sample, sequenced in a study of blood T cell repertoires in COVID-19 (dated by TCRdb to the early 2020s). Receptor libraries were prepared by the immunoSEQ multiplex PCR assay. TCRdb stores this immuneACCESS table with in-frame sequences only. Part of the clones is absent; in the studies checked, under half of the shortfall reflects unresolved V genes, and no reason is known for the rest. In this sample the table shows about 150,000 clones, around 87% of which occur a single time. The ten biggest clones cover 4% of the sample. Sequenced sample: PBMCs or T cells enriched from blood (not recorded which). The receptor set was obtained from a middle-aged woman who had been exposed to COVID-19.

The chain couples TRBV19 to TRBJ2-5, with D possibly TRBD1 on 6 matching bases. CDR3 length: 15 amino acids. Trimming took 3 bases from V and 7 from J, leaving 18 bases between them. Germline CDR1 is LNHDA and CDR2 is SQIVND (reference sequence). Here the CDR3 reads CASSMGATPPGTQYF. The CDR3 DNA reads TGTGCCAGTAGTATGGGGGCTACACCCCCAGGGACCCAGTACTTC.

The CDR3 sequence: CATWTSGRSEQYF. The CDR3 DNA is TGTGCCACTTGGACTAGCGGGAGAAGTGAGCAGTACTTC. The J gene is TRBJ2-7, the V gene TRBV6-5; 13 bases are a match to TRBD2. Germline trimming cut 10 bases from V and 7 bases from J; bases unmatched to any gene: 7. This CDR3 region has 13 residues. CDR1 is MNHEY, CDR2 SVGAGI, per germline.

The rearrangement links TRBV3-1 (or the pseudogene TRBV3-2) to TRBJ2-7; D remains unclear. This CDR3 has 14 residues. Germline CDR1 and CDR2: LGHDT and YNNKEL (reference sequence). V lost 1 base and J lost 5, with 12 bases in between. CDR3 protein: CASSQGAGMNEQYF. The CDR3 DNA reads TGTGCCAGCAGCCAAGGGGCAGGAATGAACGAGCAGTACTTC.

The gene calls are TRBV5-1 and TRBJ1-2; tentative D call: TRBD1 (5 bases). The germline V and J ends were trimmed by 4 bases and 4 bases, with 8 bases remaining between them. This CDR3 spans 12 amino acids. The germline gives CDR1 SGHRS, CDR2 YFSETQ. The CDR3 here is CASSADSYGYTF. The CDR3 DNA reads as TGCGCCAGCAGCGCCGACAGCTATGGCTACACCTTC.

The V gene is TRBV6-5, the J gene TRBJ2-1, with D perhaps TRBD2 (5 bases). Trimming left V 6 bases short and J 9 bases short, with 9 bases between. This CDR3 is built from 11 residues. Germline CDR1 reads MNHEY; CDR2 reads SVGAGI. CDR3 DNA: TGTGCCAGCAGGCTAGAGGGTGAGCAGTTCTTC. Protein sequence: CASRLEGEQFF.

The DNA for the CDR3 is TGTGCCAGCACCCAGGGGGCCTTCTCCTACAATGAGCAGTTCTTC. This sequence encodes CASTQGAFSYNEQFF. The rearrangement links TRBV27 to TRBJ2-1; 8 bases line up with TRBD1. The CDR3 is 15 amino acids. The V gene end was trimmed by 7 bases and the J gene end by 0 bases; junction bases not matched to a gene: 5. Germline V CDR1 and CDR2: MNHEY, SMNVEV (reference sequence).

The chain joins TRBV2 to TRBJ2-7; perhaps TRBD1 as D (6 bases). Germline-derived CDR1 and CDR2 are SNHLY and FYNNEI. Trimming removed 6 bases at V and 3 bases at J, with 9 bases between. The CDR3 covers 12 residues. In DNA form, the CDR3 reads TGTGCCAGCAGGGGGACACACTACGAGCAGTACTTC. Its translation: CASRGTHYEQYF.

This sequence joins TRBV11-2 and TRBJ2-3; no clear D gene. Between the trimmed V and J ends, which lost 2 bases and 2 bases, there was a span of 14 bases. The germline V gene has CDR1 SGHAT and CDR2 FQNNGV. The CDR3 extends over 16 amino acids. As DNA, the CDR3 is TGTGCCAGCAGCTTAAGTAGTCCACCCCCCACAGATACGCAGTATTTT. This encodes CASSLSSPPPTDTQYF.

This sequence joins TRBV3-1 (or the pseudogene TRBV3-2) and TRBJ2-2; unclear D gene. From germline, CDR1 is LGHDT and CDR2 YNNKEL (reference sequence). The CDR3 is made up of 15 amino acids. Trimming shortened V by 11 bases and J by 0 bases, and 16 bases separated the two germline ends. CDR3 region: CAAQELGPNTGELFF. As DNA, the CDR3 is TGTGCCGCTCAAGAATTGGGCCCGAACACCGGGGAGCTGTTTTTT.